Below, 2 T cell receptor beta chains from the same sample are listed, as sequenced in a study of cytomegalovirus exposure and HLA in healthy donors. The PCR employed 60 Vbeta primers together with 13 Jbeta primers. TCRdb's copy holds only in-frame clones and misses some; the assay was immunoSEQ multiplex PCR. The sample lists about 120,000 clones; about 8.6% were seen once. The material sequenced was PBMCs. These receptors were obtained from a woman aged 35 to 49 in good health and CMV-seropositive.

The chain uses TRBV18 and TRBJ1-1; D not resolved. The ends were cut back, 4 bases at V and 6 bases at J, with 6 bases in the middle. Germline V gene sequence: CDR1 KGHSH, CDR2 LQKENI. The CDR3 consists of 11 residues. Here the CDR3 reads CASSRESEAFF. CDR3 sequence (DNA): TGTGCCAGCTCACGTGAGTCTGAAGCTTTCTTT.

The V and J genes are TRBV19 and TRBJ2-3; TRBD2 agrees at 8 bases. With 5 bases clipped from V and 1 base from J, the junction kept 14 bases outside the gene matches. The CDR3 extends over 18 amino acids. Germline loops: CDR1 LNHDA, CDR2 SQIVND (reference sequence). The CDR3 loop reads CASSPLSGESEGTDTQYF. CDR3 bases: TGTGCCAGTAGTCCCCTTAGCGGGGAGAGCGAGGGCACAGATACGCAGTATTTT.